Listed here are 19 T cell receptor beta chains from one sample, sequenced in a study of T cells in Graves' hyperthyroidism and ophthalmopathy. TCR beta CDR3 regions were amplified from RNA transcripts. During a first-round RT-PCR of the TCR CDR3, the HTBI primer set was used. Using its own MiXCR run on the multiplex PCR reads, TCRdb lists one record per CDR3 protein. The data hold around 250,000 distinct CDR3 sequences, with roughly 22% observed a single time. Sequenced sample: blood. Source of these receptors: a woman aged 40-49 years with Graves' ophthalmopathy.

This clonotype was found once. This chain links TRBV6-5 with TRBJ2-7; no firm D call. The V gene's germline CDR1 is MNHEY and CDR2 SVGAGI. Trimming removed 2 bases from V and 3 bases from J, with 20 bases in between. This CDR3 has 17 amino acids. The DNA for the CDR3 is TGTGCCAGCAGTTACACATTACCGCGCGATCCCTACTACGAGCAGTACTTC. This codes for CASSYTLPRDPYYEQYF.

This clonotype showed up many times. This rearrangement joins TRBV5-1 to TRBJ2-7, with D possibly being TRBD2 (5 bases). Trimming shortened V by 3 bases and J by 4 bases, and 14 bases separated the two germline ends. Per germline, CDR1 SGHRS and CDR2 YFSETQ. CDR3 length equals 14 residues. Here the CDR3 DNA reads TGCGCCAGCAGCTCTGAGGGTGGGCCTTACGAGCAGTACTTC. Translation: CASSSEGGPYEQYF. Supplemented by reference TRBV5-1 and TRBJ2-7, the full variable domain reads KAGVTQTPRYLIKTRGQQVTLSCSPISGHRSVSWYQQTPGQGLQFLFEYFSETQRNKGNFPGRFSGRQFSNSRSEMNVSTLELGDSALYLCASSSEGGPYEQYFGPGTRLTVT.

This clonotype has a single count. J is TRBJ2-2 and V is TRBV6-1; 7 nucleotides match TRBD1. Germline V gene sequence: CDR1 MNHNS, CDR2 SASEGT. CDR3 length: 14 residues. Trimming took 6 bases from V and 6 from J; bases not matched to a gene: 7. The CDR3 reads CASRETGFAGELFF. In nucleotides, the CDR3 is TGTGCCAGCAGAGAGACAGGGTTCGCCGGGGAGCTGTTTTTT.

CDR3 bases: TGTGCCAGCCAAACCCCCACAGGGCAGGTTGAGACCCAGTACTTC. This codes for CASQTPTGQVETQYF. This chain links TRBV28 with TRBJ2-5; tentatively, D is TRBD1 (6 bases). The germline V and J ends were trimmed by 8 bases and 5 bases, with 21 bases remaining between them. CDR1 MDHEN and CDR2 SYDVKM come from the germline V gene. There are 15 residues in the CDR3.

This clonotype was seen many times. The rearrangement uses TRBV5-1 and TRBJ2-4; 10 bases are a match to TRBD2. The CDR3 covers 20 residues. In germline, CDR1 is SGHRS, CDR2 YFSETQ. V trimming: 4 bases; J trimming: 2 bases; junction bases outside the gene matches: 18. The CDR3 coding sequence is TGCGCCAGCAGCGAAGCCGGGACTAGCGAGGGTAGGGCGACCAAAAACATTCAGTACTTC. Translated: CASSEAGTSEGRATKNIQYF.

This clonotype was observed at least ten times. V usage is TRBV5-1 and J usage is TRBJ2-7; TRBD1 is a possible D gene (5 bases). Germline CDR1 and CDR2: SGHRS and YFSETQ. V was shortened by 4 bases and J by 5 bases, with 25 bases between the two germline ends. The CDR3 is 17 residues long. The CDR3 coding sequence is TGCGCCAGCAGCAAAGACAGCCCAAAGGCTGTAGGGGACGAGCAGTACTTC. It specifies CASSKDSPKAVGDEQYF.

This clonotype was detected ten times or more. V gene TRBV28 combines with J gene TRBJ2-7, with D maybe TRBD2 (6 bases). The CDR3 is 15 amino acids. Germline lookup yields CDR1 MDHEN and CDR2 SYDVKM. Trimming left V 4 bases short and J 2 bases short, with 15 bases between. CDR3 DNA: TGTGCCAGCAGTTCCCTAGCGAAGAAGACCTACGAGCAGTACTTC. Translated, it gives CASSSLAKKTYEQYF.

This clonotype has a count of ten or more. The chain is built from TRBV6-5 and TRBJ1-1, with D uncertain. CDR3 size: 14 residues. In germline, CDR1 is MNHEY, CDR2 SVGAGI. Trimming took 2 bases from V and 3 from J, leaving 10 bases between them. CDR3: CASSYEAGDTEAFF. CDR3 nucleotide sequence: TGTGCCAGCAGTTACGAGGCTGGGGACACTGAAGCTTTCTTT.

This clonotype was counted ten times or more. The chain employs TRBV15 and TRBJ2-2; no firm D call. The CDR3 has 14 amino acids. V was pared by 1 base and J by 4 bases, with 7 bases between. CDR1 and CDR2 from the germline V gene are LNHNV and YYDKDF (reference sequence). The CDR3 nucleotides read TGTGCCACCAGCAGAGCGGCATTCACCGGGGAGCTGTTTTTT. Amino acids: CATSRAAFTGELFF.

This rearrangement joins TRBV24-1 to TRBJ1-2, with 11 bases identical to TRBD1. CDR3 length: 17 amino acids. Germline CDR1 reads KGHDR; CDR2 reads SFDVKD. Germline trimming cut 3 bases from V and 0 bases from J; bases unmatched to any gene: 5. The CDR3 spells CATSDTGTGGTNYGYTF. CDR3 coding DNA: TGTGCCACCAGTGATACCGGGACAGGGGGTACTAACTATGGCTACACCTTC.

This clonotype occurred many times. The genes are TRBV12-3 or TRBV12-4 and TRBJ1-3, with TRBD1 matching over 8 bases. The V segment lost 1 base and the J segment 2 bases; nucleotides outside the gene matches: 1. This CDR3 comprises 15 residues. CDR3 DNA sequence: TGTGCCAGCAGTTTAGAGACAGGGGCTGGAAACACCATATATTTT. Protein: CASSLETGAGNTIYF.

This clonotype was detected many times. The gene calls are TRBV5-4 and TRBJ2-3; D gene unclear. Germline V gene data show CDR1 as SGHNT and CDR2 as YYREEE (reference sequence). With 1 base removed from V and 5 bases from J, the gap between germline ends came to 8 bases. The CDR3 contains 13 residues. The CDR3 spells CASSLRGEDTQYF. DNA for the CDR3: TGTGCCAGCAGCTTGAGAGGTGAAGATACGCAGTATTTT.

Details on this clonotype: A much bigger clone sits one base away, suggesting this may be a read error. The V gene is TRBV28, the J gene TRBJ2-7; 7 bases align to TRBD1. Looked up from germline, CDR1 is MDHEN and CDR2 is SYDVKM. This CDR3 has 14 amino acids. J was trimmed by 3 bases and V by 5 bases; bases with no gene match: 7. The DNA of the CDR3 is TGTGCCAGCAGTGATGTCGGGACAGTCTACGAGCAGTACTTC. It translates to CASSDVGTVYEQYF.

This clonotype was observed many times. This rearrangement joins TRBV30 to TRBJ1-2, with a weak D call TRBD1 (6 bases). The V end was cut by 4 bases, the J end by 4 bases, with 13 bases between. The CDR3 runs 13 residues. In germline, CDR1 is GTSNPN, CDR2 SVGIG (reference sequence). The CDR3 loop reads CAWKPPGVYGYTF. Here the CDR3 DNA reads TGTGCCTGGAAACCTCCAGGGGTCTATGGCTACACCTTC.

This clonotype was seen repeatedly, ten times or more. The rearrangement joins TRBV19 to TRBJ1-5; TRBD1 might be the D (5 bases). Germline-derived CDR1 and CDR2 are LNHDA and SQIVND (reference sequence). The CDR3 extends over 17 amino acids. V was shortened by 0 bases and J by 0 bases, with 12 bases between the two germline ends. CDR3 sequence (DNA): TGTGCCAGTAGTATAGATCGGGGACGCTATAGCAATCAGCCCCAGCATTTT. Translating gives CASSIDRGRYSNQPQHF. Together with reference TRBV19 and TRBJ1-5, the CDR3 gives the full variable domain: DGGITQSPKYLFRKEGQNVTLSCEQNLNHDAMYWYRQDPGQGLRLIYYSQIVNDFQKGDIAEGYSVSREKKESFPLTVTSAQKNPTAFYLCASSIDRGRYSNQPQHFGDGTRLSIL.

A remark on this clonotype: One end of the junction does not line up with germline, which may come from a read error. This sequence joins TRBV5-1 and TRBJ2-6; a possible D gene is TRBD1 (5 bases). The CDR3 runs to 16 residues. Germline CDR1 is SGHRS and CDR2 is YFSETQ. Written as DNA, the CDR3 is TGCGCCAGCAGCCGACAGCTCTACTCTGGGGCCAACGCCCTGACTTTC. Its translation: CASSRQLYSGANALTF.

This chain uses TRBV5-1 with TRBJ1-2; no definite D call. Germline assignment: CDR1 SGHRS and CDR2 YFSETQ. The CDR3 has 17 residues. V dropped 3 bases and J dropped 1 base, with 19 bases sitting between them. The chain's CDR3 is CASSWVEMWGLNYGYTF. The DNA of the CDR3 is TGCGCCAGCAGCTGGGTTGAGATGTGGGGTCTTAACTATGGCTACACCTTC.

This clonotype was found many times. The V and J genes are TRBV19 and TRBJ2-7; 10 nucleotides align to TRBD2. The CDR3 spans 16 residues. V was clipped by 1 base and J by 6 bases; unmatched bases: 9. Germline CDR1 reads LNHDA; CDR2 reads SQIVND (reference sequence). CDR3 coding DNA: TGTGCCAGTAGTATAGTGTCACTAGCGGGACGGGTCGAGCAGTACTTC. Translating gives CASSIVSLAGRVEQYF. Full variable domain (missing parts from reference TRBV19 and TRBJ2-7): DGGITQSPKYLFRKEGQNVTLSCEQNLNHDAMYWYRQDPGQGLRLIYYSQIVNDFQKGDIAEGYSVSREKKESFPLTVTSAQKNPTAFYLCASSIVSLAGRVEQYFGPGTRLTVT.

This chain links TRBV5-1 with TRBJ2-7; 8 bases line up with TRBD2. The V gene's germline CDR1 is SGHRS and CDR2 YFSETQ. J gave up 0 bases and V 3 bases, and 14 bases lay outside the gene matches. The CDR3 contains 18 residues. The CDR3 sequence is CASSSPGAGGQRSYEQYF. The CDR3 region has the DNA TGCGCCAGCAGCTCTCCGGGTGCGGGAGGTCAGCGCTCCTACGAGCAGTACTTC.